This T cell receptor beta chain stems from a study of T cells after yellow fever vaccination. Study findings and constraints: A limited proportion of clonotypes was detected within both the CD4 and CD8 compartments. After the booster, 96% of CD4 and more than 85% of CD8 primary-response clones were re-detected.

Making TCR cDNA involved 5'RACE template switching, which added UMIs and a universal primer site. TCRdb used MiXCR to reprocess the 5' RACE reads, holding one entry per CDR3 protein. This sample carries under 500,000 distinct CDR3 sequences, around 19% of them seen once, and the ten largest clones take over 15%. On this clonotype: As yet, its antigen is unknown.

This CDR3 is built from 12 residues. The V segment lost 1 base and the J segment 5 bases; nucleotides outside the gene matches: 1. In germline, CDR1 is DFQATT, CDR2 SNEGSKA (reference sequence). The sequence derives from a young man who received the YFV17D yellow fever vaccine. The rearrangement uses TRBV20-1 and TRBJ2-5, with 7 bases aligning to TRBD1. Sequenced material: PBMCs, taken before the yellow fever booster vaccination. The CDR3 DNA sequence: TGCAGTGCTAGAGTGGACAGGGAGACCCAGTACTTC. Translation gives CSARVDRETQYF.